This T cell receptor delta chain was sequenced during a study of γδ T cells in repeated Plasmodium falciparum infection. Turning to the study itself: Malian repertoires were sampled cross-sectionally without transmission and longitudinally through febrile malaria.

Sequencing covered both gamma and delta TCR chains per sample. TCRdb re-called the multiplex PCR reads with CATT. The sample has tens of thousands of delta-chain clones; 0.98% are singletons. This clone was seen a few times. The TCRdb record carries a much larger clone's protein, which differs from this DNA's translation at residue 13; a read error is the likely cause, and the protein listed here is the DNA translation. The CDR3 is 16 residues long. The germline V gene encodes CDR1 TSWWSYY and CDR2 QGS. Gammadelta T cells were flow-sorted from PBMC into Vgamma9/Vdelta2+ and Vdelta2-negative populations for bulk analysis.

Sequencing was performed on gamma-delta T cells from blood. The clonotype originates from a pool of human donors (malaria-infected and uninfected, not separated). The chain combines TRDV1 with TRDJ1, with a possible D match to TRDD3 (5 bases). TCRdb is silent on the J gene; assignment here came from matching the DNA to germline. The CDR3 loop is CALGEYRPGYTDRLIF. The CDR3 nucleotides read TGTGCTCTTGGGGAATACCGTCCTGGGTACACCGATAGACTCATCTTT.